This T cell receptor beta chain was sequenced during a study of blood T cell repertoires in COVID-19. Study overall: The study drew acute and convalescent COVID-19 samples from the United States, Italy and Spain.

The CDR3 sequence is 13 residues long. V gave up 9 bases and J gave up 2 bases, with 12 bases separating them. CDR1 and CDR2 (germline): LNHDA, SQIVND (reference sequence). As processed by the authors: Amplified reference gene primers provided the basis for estimating nucleated cell counts. Clones were sequenced by immunoSEQ multiplex PCR, and TCRdb holds only the in-frame ones, with some missing. The D gene and trimming were derived from the DNA, and the V and J assignments and clone size from that table. The table lists about 200,000 clones, around 84% of them singletons. This chain joins TRBV19 and TRBJ2-3; D is unclear. Sequenced input: peripheral blood. The receptor's source is a man aged 50 to 59 with active or convalescent COVID-19. CDR3 coding DNA: TGTGCCAGCCGGAGCCTATACACAGATACGCAGTATTTT. Residues: CASRSLYTDTQYF.